This T cell receptor beta chain came from a study of T cells in Graves' hyperthyroidism and ophthalmopathy (dated by TCRdb to between 2018 and 2021). Describing the broader study: Peripheral blood samples were taken at initial diagnosis, before any treatment was given. Once sampling was done, hyperthyroidism patients were given methimazole at a starting dose of 30 mg daily, whereas ophthalmopathy patients were given high-dose intravenous methylprednisolone. Whether ophthalmopathy could be predicted prospectively was tested in an independent validation cohort made up of 18 to 20 hyperthyroidism patients plus 17 patients who later progressed to ophthalmopathy. Thyroid tissue and blood T-cell repertoires from about six Graves' hyperthyroidism patients were also compared in the study. TCR V-J signatures able to tell the groups apart were searched for in a discovery cohort of 100 patients, of whom roughly 42 had Graves' ophthalmopathy and roughly 59 had stable Graves' hyperthyroidism. The 90 or so discovery patients were randomly split 7:3 into training and test sets. According to the paper, TCR Vbeta CDR3 sequencing was carried out on 120 to 150 peripheral blood samples, which came from 40 to 45 ophthalmopathy, approximately 78 hyperthyroidism and approximately 17 progressor patients. Results the study describes overall, beyond this receptor: No statistical method was used to fix the sample size in advance, and group allocation was not hidden from the investigators. In validation, the model predicted progression to ophthalmopathy with around 71% sensitivity and 72% to 85% specificity, a median of 6.5 months before onset. A model built on a 13 V-J signature distinguished ophthalmopathy from stable hyperthyroidism, reaching 85% to 90% sensitivity and under 84% specificity in cross-validation and 80%/75% in testing. Most expanded thyroid clonotypes (frequency above 0.001) were also detected in blood, suggesting blood repertoires may reflect thyroid immune responses.

In the ophthalmopathy patients, disease was moderately to severely active, with a Clinical Activity Score of 3 or more, a NOSPECS grade of 4 or more, and a duration of less than 3 months. Exclusion was applied to patients with uncontrolled infections, other autoimmune diseases, pregnancy or lactation. Clinical symptoms, serum thyroxine and TRAb, thyroid ultrasound, and orbital computed tomography formed the basis for the diagnoses. PBMCs were isolated from 10 ml of fresh peripheral blood by Ficoll-Paque density gradient centrifugation. Total RNA was extracted using Trizol reagent, and RNA quality was assessed on an Agilent 2100 Bioanalyzer. The TCR beta CDR3 regions were amplified from the RNA transcripts. For the first round of RT-PCR on the TCR CDR3, the HTBI primer set was used together with the Qiagen OneStep RT-PCR kit. Libraries were constructed in a second round of multiplex PCR, after which size selection and purification were performed. The libraries were sequenced on an Illumina HiSeq2000 using paired-end 100 bp reads. As for the original processing: SOAPnuke was used to process the raw data, removing reads that contained adapters or uncalled bases, had a mean Phred below 15, or lacked an exact match to the constant primer or identifier. COPE v1.2.5 was used to merge the high-quality paired reads, and each unique nucleotide sequence was defined as a clonotype. MiTCR v1.1 was used to align clonotypes to the IMGT TRBV, TRBD and TRBJ reference segments. The analysis was restricted to V-J combinations with a frequency above 0.0001, which together covered about 99% of the repertoires. A TCS score was defined as the ratio of F50 (clonal expansion) to E x V (chaos), with BLOSUM62-based TCRdist applied between CDR3 peptides within each V-J. Welch's t-statistics and random forest reduced 450 to 600 V-J features to roughly 13, which were used in a naive Bayes classifier (R e1071). The public reads were reprocessed in TCRdb via fastp at Q25 and MiXCR, keeping in-frame beta chains. Each entry merges the rows of one CDR3 protein and shows their most common DNA and genes. Here the V and J calls rest on TCRdb's processing, not on the authors' analysis. This sample has hundreds of thousands of distinct CDR3 sequences in its table, and 13% to 15% of those were observed once. Of the sample, 12% is held by the ten largest clones.

The CDR3 has 12 amino acids, counting the end cysteine and phenylalanine. Only the CDR3 part of the read is kept: 36 bases, read in frame from the first base. The germline V gene (reference sequence) gives CDR1 as SEHNR and CDR2 as FQNEAQ. A distance of 11 bases separates the germline ends of V and J, which lose 5 bases and 9 bases respectively. Points on this clonotype: No cognate antigen has been identified for it. No much larger clone exists at a distance of one base, and base qualities are not known.

This clonotype originated in a woman aged 50 to 60 with Graves' ophthalmopathy. The receptor chain draws on TRBV7-9 and TRBJ2-1, with TRBD1 tentatively as D gene (6 bases match). Specimen: blood. The CDR3 is CASSPGVIEQFF. The base sequence is TGTGCCAGCAGCCCAGGGGTGATTGAGCAGTTCTTC.